This TCR beta chain appears in the sequencing data of a study of T cells in Graves' hyperthyroidism and ophthalmopathy. Study findings and constraints: Ophthalmopathy, as predicted by the model, came a median roughly 6.3 months after the prediction.

Not enrolled were patients with uncontrolled infection, other autoimmune disease, pregnancy or lactation. PBMCs were sourced from more than 9 ml fresh peripheral blood. The CDR3 regions of TCR beta were amplified from RNA transcripts. The HTBI primer set was used in a first-round RT-PCR of the TCR CDR3. TCRdb independently ran MiXCR on the multiplex PCR reads; one entry per CDR3 protein. The table has a few hundred thousand distinct CDR3 sequences, 16% seen once. This clonotype was observed a handful of times. Its antigen remains unidentified. This sequence was found in a woman aged 40 to 50 with Graves' ophthalmopathy. Sequenced input: blood.

CDR3: CASSIRPPGQTNEKLFF. In DNA, the CDR3 is TGTGCCAGCAGTATTAGACCCCCGGGACAGACTAATGAAAAACTGTTTTTT. The genes are TRBV6-1 and TRBJ1-4; 7 nucleotides agree with TRBD1. The V segment lost 5 bases and the J segment 2 bases; nucleotides outside the gene matches: 11. Germline V gives CDR1 MNHNS, CDR2 SASEGT. CDR3 length: 17 residues.